The rows below give T cell receptor beta chains drawn from one sample of a study of blood T cell repertoires in COVID-19. Method: immunoSEQ multiplex PCR; TCRdb's copy keeps in-frame clones and lacks some. The sample shows more than 250,000 clones, 86% of them seen only once. Sequenced sample: PBMCs or T cells enriched from blood (not recorded which). These receptors were obtained from a woman aged 18-29 years who had recovered from COVID-19. The CDR3 runs from the conserved cysteine through the conserved F or W. Expanded clones get a size class; other rows say once, few or many, or leave the size out.

j_call: TRBJ2-2; v_call: TRBV11-2; cdr3_length: 18; clone_size: few; cdr3_aa: CASSLRGTGGSNTGELFF
j_call: TRBJ1-1; v_call: TRBV28; cdr3_length: 18; clone_size: .; cdr3_aa: CASSTPGQSDFRDTEAFF
j_call: TRBJ2-3; v_call: TRBV9; cdr3_length: 16; clone_size: .; cdr3_aa: CASSTISGVSTDTQYF
j_call: TRBJ2-1; v_call: TRBV11-2; cdr3_length: 17; clone_size: .; cdr3_aa: CASSPPYSGSGEWEQFF
j_call: TRBJ1-1; v_call: TRBV30; cdr3_length: 14; clone_size: .; cdr3_aa: CAWSRRQGDTEAFF
j_call: TRBJ2-2; v_call: TRBV5-1; cdr3_length: 16; clone_size: .; cdr3_aa: CASSLSSGRFSGELFF
j_call: TRBJ1-2; v_call: TRBV18; cdr3_length: 13; clone_size: .; cdr3_aa: CASSPSAGDGYTF
j_call: TRBJ2-7; v_call: TRBV3-1/TRBV3-2; cdr3_length: 14; clone_size: .; cdr3_aa: CASSPRQGDSEQYF
j_call: TRBJ2-3; v_call: TRBV9; cdr3_length: 14; clone_size: .; cdr3_aa: CASSVDRAADTQYF
j_call: TRBJ2-2; v_call: TRBV7-8; cdr3_length: 18; clone_size: .; cdr3_aa: CASSLEVSDRRYTGELFF
j_call: TRBJ2-1; v_call: TRBV5-1; cdr3_length: 15; clone_size: .; cdr3_aa: CASSPASGNTNEQFF
j_call: TRBJ2-1; v_call: TRBV7-2; cdr3_length: 16; clone_size: once; cdr3_aa: CASSLVSLAGRSEQFF
j_call: TRBJ2-7; v_call: TRBV6-5; cdr3_length: 13; clone_size: once; cdr3_aa: CASRGLNSYEQYF
j_call: TRBJ2-7; v_call: TRBV13; cdr3_length: 15; clone_size: once; cdr3_aa: CASSFTGTGTNEQYF
j_call: TRBJ2-3; v_call: TRBV5-8; cdr3_length: 17; clone_size: .; cdr3_aa: CASSLWLAGESTDTQYF
j_call: TRBJ2-7; v_call: TRBV5-1; cdr3_length: 14; clone_size: .; cdr3_aa: CASSSRTGTYEQYF
j_call: TRBJ2-1; v_call: TRBV5-1; cdr3_length: 15; clone_size: .; cdr3_aa: CASSSLAGGVNEQFF
j_call: TRBJ1-5; v_call: TRBV6-5; cdr3_length: 15; clone_size: .; cdr3_aa: CASSYFQGGNQPQHF
j_call: TRBJ2-6; v_call: TRBV7-3; cdr3_length: 16; clone_size: .; cdr3_aa: CASSLQGATGANVLTF
j_call: TRBJ1-6; v_call: TRBV6-5; cdr3_length: 13; clone_size: .; cdr3_aa: CASSYSRDSPLHF
j_call: TRBJ1-6; v_call: TRBV3-1/TRBV3-2; cdr3_length: 14; clone_size: .; cdr3_aa: CASSQAEGDSPLHF
j_call: TRBJ2-7; v_call: TRBV4-2; cdr3_length: 15; clone_size: .; cdr3_aa: CASSQETSGSYEQYF
j_call: TRBJ1-3; v_call: TRBV9; cdr3_length: 13; clone_size: .; cdr3_aa: CASSPGSGNTIYF
j_call: TRBJ1-4; v_call: TRBV6-6; cdr3_length: 13; clone_size: few; cdr3_aa: CASRTPDNEKLFF
j_call: TRBJ2-4; v_call: TRBV15; cdr3_length: 18; clone_size: .; cdr3_aa: CATSRDSLERDKRNIQYF
j_call: TRBJ1-5; v_call: TRBV18; cdr3_length: 15; clone_size: once; cdr3_aa: CASSYTEGYNQPQHF
j_call: TRBJ2-3; v_call: TRBV6-1; cdr3_length: 12; clone_size: once; cdr3_aa: CASSEVSDTQYF
j_call: TRBJ2-2; v_call: TRBV9; cdr3_length: 14; clone_size: .; cdr3_aa: CASSVGPDRPELFF
j_call: TRBJ1-3; v_call: TRBV30; cdr3_length: 17; clone_size: once; cdr3_aa: CAWTTSSVWSSGNTIYF
j_call: TRBJ2-4; v_call: TRBV3-1/TRBV3-2; cdr3_length: 14; clone_size: .; cdr3_aa: CASSQVGVKDIQYF
j_call: TRBJ2-7; v_call: TRBV11-3; cdr3_length: 14; clone_size: .; cdr3_aa: CASSSQEQGNEQYF
j_call: TRBJ1-2; v_call: TRBV5-1; cdr3_length: 15; clone_size: .; cdr3_aa: CASSLVQGRNYGYTF
j_call: TRBJ1-1; v_call: TRBV4-2; cdr3_length: 13; clone_size: .; cdr3_aa: CASSQAGNTEAFF